A single TCR beta chain is shown here with its context. The target antigen is unknown. Germline V gene sequence: CDR1 SGHTA, CDR2 FQGNSA. This CDR3 has 14 amino acids. Trimming shortened V by 5 bases and J by 1 base, and 12 bases separated the two germline ends. Data came from immunoSEQ multiplex PCR; TCRdb stores just in-frame clones and leaves some out. The data show 50,000 to 75,000 clones, around 87% seen once. The data are from a study of OX40 agonist ivuxolimab in advanced cancers. In the study overall: In three patients, partial responses were observed, one with hepatocellular carcinoma and two with cutaneous melanoma. Overall study findings and caveats: Normalized T-cell clonal expansion was also low in a subset of nonresponders.

Autoimmune disease history or systemic immunosuppression led to patients being barred. This specimen consisted of CD4+ or CD8+ T cells sorted from blood, obtained in a trial of the OX40 agonist ivuxolimab. This TCR was sampled from an adult with an advanced solid tumor such as melanoma, head and neck, liver or kidney cancer. The rearrangement links TRBV7-2 to TRBJ2-7; perhaps TRBD2 as D (6 bases). DNA of the CDR3: TGTGCCAGCAGCCCAGGAGGGCCTTCCTACGAGCAGTACTTC. It translates to CASSPGGPSYEQYF.